This passage covers 14 T cell receptor beta chains from one sample sequenced in a study of T cells in Graves' hyperthyroidism and ophthalmopathy. TCR beta CDR3 regions were amplified from RNA. The TCR CDR3 was amplified in a first-round RT-PCR using the HTBI primer set. TCRdb reprocessed the multiplex PCR reads via MiXCR and lists one record per CDR3 protein. In the table there are a few hundred thousand distinct CDR3 sequences, roughly 25% of which are singletons. Material for sequencing was blood. The source is a man aged 45 to 65 with Graves' hyperthyroidism.

This clonotype was seen a few times. The J gene is TRBJ1-6, the V gene TRBV12-3 or TRBV12-4, with no clear D. This CDR3 has 14 residues. V gave up 2 bases and J gave up 7 bases, with 9 bases separating them. CDR3 bases: TGTGCCAGCAGTTTACGGGGAACCAATTCACCCCTCCACTTT. Amino acid sequence: CASSLRGTNSPLHF.

This clonotype was seen repeatedly, ten times or more. This chain uses TRBV28 with TRBJ2-1; 9 nucleotides agree with TRBD2. Trimming removed 4 bases from V and 3 bases from J; junction bases left unmatched: 4. The CDR3 length is 15 residues. CDR1 MDHEN and CDR2 SYDVKM come from the germline V gene. The CDR3 bases are TGTGCCAGCAGTTCGGCGGGAGGGGTCTACAATGAGCAGTTCTTC. Protein product: CASSSAGGVYNEQFF.

The chain is built from TRBV25-1 and TRBJ2-1; the D gene is possibly TRBD2 (6 bases). The CDR3 is made up of 15 amino acids. V lost 1 base and J 8 bases, leaving 15 bases between the germline ends. Germline values: CDR1 MGHDK, CDR2 SYGVNS. The CDR3 DNA sequence: TGTGCCAGCAGTGAATTGAGGCGGGAATTCCATGAGCAGTTCTTC. Encoded protein: CASSELRREFHEQFF.

The V and J genes are TRBV7-9 and TRBJ2-7, with 9 bases identical to TRBD2. The CDR3 contains 16 residues. Per the germline V gene, CDR1 is SEHNR and CDR2 is FQNEAQ (reference sequence). With V trimmed by 8 bases and J by 5 bases, 16 bases remained unmatched. CDR3 coding DNA: TGTGCCAGCTACCTTCTACGGGCTAGCGGGAAACACGAGCAGTACTTC. Protein sequence: CASYLLRASGKHEQYF.

The chain joins TRBV6-5 to TRBJ1-2; TRBD1 aligns across 9 bases. V shed 2 bases and J 6 bases; nucleotides not matched to a gene: 7. The CDR3 runs 15 residues. Germline lookup yields CDR1 MNHEY and CDR2 SVGAGI. CDR3 amino acids: CASSYTSQGAHGYTF. In nucleotides, the CDR3 is TGTGCCAGCAGTTACACATCACAGGGGGCGCATGGCTACACCTTC.

The chain joins TRBV20-1 to TRBJ2-3; TRBD1 might be the D (6 bases). Trimming shortened V by 6 bases and J by 4 bases, and 20 bases separated the two germline ends. The CDR3 covers 15 residues. The V gene's germline CDR1 is DFQATT and CDR2 SNEGSKA (reference sequence). The CDR3 DNA is TGCAGTGCGGACCCAGGGGTCCGCAGCGCAGATACGCAGTATTTT. It translates to CSADPGVRSADTQYF.

This clonotype was counted at least ten times. V usage is TRBV3-1 and J usage is TRBJ2-3; D not certain. CDR3 length: 15 residues. V lost 6 bases and J 4 bases, leaving 17 bases between the germline ends. The germline V gene encodes CDR1 LGHDT and CDR2 YNNKEL (reference sequence). The CDR3 sequence is CASSLGWPAPDTQYF. The CDR3 coding sequence is TGTGCCAGCAGTTTGGGATGGCCAGCGCCAGATACGCAGTATTTT.

This clonotype was picked up a small number of times. The V call is TRBV7-2, the J call TRBJ2-2; tentative D call: TRBD1 (5 bases). The CDR3 consists of 18 residues. V was cut by 2 bases and J by 5 bases, with 21 bases left in between. CDR1 is SGHTA, CDR2 FQGNSA, per germline. The CDR3 region is CASSLIRRRGFSTGELFF. In DNA form, the CDR3 reads TGTGCCAGCAGCTTAATACGCAGAAGGGGTTTTTCGACCGGGGAGCTGTTTTTT.

This clonotype was seen a handful of times. The rearrangement links TRBV9 to TRBJ2-2; D is unclear. The CDR3 loop spans 16 amino acids. V shed 3 bases and J shed 2 bases, with 14 bases lying between them. The germline CDR1 and CDR2 sequences are SGDLS and YYNGEE. CDR3: CASSAGPYFNTGELFF. In DNA, the CDR3 is TGTGCCAGCAGCGCCGGTCCCTACTTTAACACCGGGGAGCTGTTTTTT.

The rearrangement joins TRBV5-1 to TRBJ2-7; D perhaps matches TRBD2 (6 bases). Per the germline V gene, CDR1 is SGHRS and CDR2 is YFSETQ. V lost 7 bases, J lost 2 bases, and 19 bases lay in between. The CDR3 has 15 residues. Written as DNA, the CDR3 is TGCGCCAGCGGATACGGGGGAGGCTCGGCCTACGAGCAGTACTTC. Protein product: CASGYGGGSAYEQYF.

This clonotype turned up a few times. The genes are TRBV7-3 and TRBJ1-5, with D uncertain. CDR3 length equals 12 residues. Per germline, CDR1 SGHTA and CDR2 FQGTGA. Trimming removed 6 bases at V and 5 bases at J, with 8 bases between. The CDR3 loop reads CASSFSYQPQHF. The CDR3 DNA sequence: TGTGCCAGCAGTTTCAGCTATCAGCCCCAGCATTTT.

There are a few counts of this clonotype. The chain links TRBV11-2 to TRBJ2-2; either TRBD1 or TRBD2 may fit D (5 bases each). The CDR3 spans 14 residues. Germline CDR1 reads SGHAT; CDR2 reads FQNNGV. V dropped 5 bases and J dropped 6 bases, with 13 bases sitting between them. The CDR3 region is CASSLWDGAGELFF. The CDR3 DNA reads TGTGCCAGCAGCCTATGGGACGGGGCCGGGGAGCTGTTTTTT.

This clonotype occurred a few times. The chain links TRBV7-2 to TRBJ1-2; 7 positions match TRBD1. The CDR3 has 15 amino acids. In germline, CDR1 is SGHTA, CDR2 FQGNSA. Trimming took 3 bases from V and 4 from J; bases not matched to a gene: 8. The CDR3 sequence is CASSFRDSPLYGYTF. The CDR3 region has the DNA TGTGCCAGCAGCTTCCGGGACAGTCCCCTCTATGGCTACACCTTC.

The genes are TRBV30 and TRBJ2-7; 12 bases agree with TRBD2. J gave up 3 bases and V 3 bases, and 6 bases lay outside the gene matches. CDR3 size: 15 residues. The germline CDR1 and CDR2 sequences are GTSNPN and SVGIG (reference sequence). The CDR3 protein is CAWRRTSGDDYEQYF. The CDR3 coding sequence is TGTGCCTGGAGACGGACTAGCGGGGACGACTACGAGCAGTACTTC.